The rows below give T cell receptor beta chains drawn from one sample of a study of T cell changes during pregnancy in multiple sclerosis. Using immunoSEQ multiplex PCR, the repertoire was profiled, and TCRdb retains in-frame clones only, with some absent. The data contain 55,000 or so clones, 92% of them singletons. Source: CD4+ T cells from peripheral blood mononuclear cells, taken after pregnancy. The receptors originated from a female donor in good health, enrolled as a control in a pregnancy study. Each CDR3 is given with its conserved first and last residue. Each record gives: V gene, D gene, clone size, J gene, CDR3 DNA, CDR3 protein. A D gene is named only where the DNA matches it firmly. Clone size, where shown, is once, few, many, or a class for clones that have expanded.

v_call: TRBV10-3; d_call: .; clone_size: .; j_call: TRBJ2-3; cdr3_nt: TGTGCCATCAGTGAAGGGTCCGGGGGGCCAGATACGCAGTATTTT; cdr3_aa: CAISEGSGGPDTQYF
v_call: TRBV2; d_call: TRBD1; clone_size: .; j_call: TRBJ1-6; cdr3_nt: TGTGCCAGCAGCCCCCAACGACAGGGGAATTCACCCCTCCACTTT; cdr3_aa: CASSPQRQGNSPLHF
v_call: TRBV30; d_call: TRBD1; clone_size: .; j_call: TRBJ2-7; cdr3_nt: TGTGCCTGCTCGGGACAGGGGGGCGAGCAGTACTTC; cdr3_aa: CACSGQGGEQYF
v_call: TRBV5-1; d_call: .; clone_size: .; j_call: TRBJ1-4; cdr3_nt: TGCGCCAGCAGCTTGGCAGGGCTCACCCAAAATGAAAAACTGTTTTTT; cdr3_aa: CASSLAGLTQNEKLFF
v_call: TRBV4-3; d_call: .; clone_size: .; j_call: TRBJ1-2; cdr3_nt: TGCGCCAGCAGCCAAGGTCCAGGAGGTAACTATGGCTACACCTTC; cdr3_aa: CASSQGPGGNYGYTF
v_call: TRBV27; d_call: TRBD2; clone_size: .; j_call: TRBJ2-7; cdr3_nt: TGTGCCAGCAGCCCGGGAGGATACGGGCAGTACTTC; cdr3_aa: CASSPGGYGQYF
v_call: TRBV28; d_call: TRBD2; clone_size: .; j_call: TRBJ2-3; cdr3_nt: TGTGCCAGCAGTTTCGGGGCGGGGGGGATACATACGCAGTATTTT; cdr3_aa: CASSFGAGGIHTQYF
v_call: TRBV19; d_call: .; clone_size: .; j_call: TRBJ1-5; cdr3_nt: TGTGCCAGTAGAACTACAGGGTGGGTCAATCAGCCCCAGCATTTT; cdr3_aa: CASRTTGWVNQPQHF
v_call: TRBV15; d_call: TRBD1; clone_size: once; j_call: TRBJ2-5; cdr3_nt: TGTGCCACCAGCAGTGGGACAGGGGGTGAGACCCAGTACTTC; cdr3_aa: CATSSGTGGETQYF
v_call: TRBV19; d_call: TRBD2; clone_size: .; j_call: TRBJ2-4; cdr3_nt: TGTGCCAGTACCGATCCGGGAGGGAGGTCCCAAATTCAGTACTTC; cdr3_aa: CASTDPGGRSQIQYF
v_call: TRBV21-1; d_call: .; clone_size: .; j_call: TRBJ1-2; cdr3_nt: TGTGCCAGCGGGGGACAGCGAACTAACTATGGCTACACCTTC; cdr3_aa: CASGGQRTNYGYTF
v_call: TRBV7-9; d_call: .; clone_size: .; j_call: TRBJ2-2; cdr3_nt: TGTGCCAGCAGCCCTCGTGGCAGGGTGACCGGGGAGCTGTTTTTT; cdr3_aa: CASSPRGRVTGELFF
v_call: TRBV7-3; d_call: .; clone_size: .; j_call: TRBJ1-3; cdr3_nt: TGTGCCAGCTCGACAGGCTCTGGAAACACCATATATTTT; cdr3_aa: CASSTGSGNTIYF
v_call: TRBV7-2; d_call: TRBD1; clone_size: .; j_call: TRBJ2-2; cdr3_nt: TGTGCCAGCAGCTTCCAGGGGGCTGGCGGGGAGCTGTTTTTT; cdr3_aa: CASSFQGAGGELFF
v_call: TRBV7-2; d_call: .; clone_size: .; j_call: TRBJ2-1; cdr3_nt: TGTGCCAGCAGCGTCTTTCCGGGACAACTGACGAGCTCCTACAATGAGCAGTTCTTC; cdr3_aa: CASSVFPGQLTSSYNEQFF
v_call: TRBV11-2; d_call: TRBD2; clone_size: .; j_call: TRBJ2-5; cdr3_nt: TGTGCCAGCAGCCGCCAAAGGACTAGATCAGAGACCCAGTACTTC; cdr3_aa: CASSRQRTRSETQYF
v_call: TRBV7-2; d_call: TRBD1; clone_size: .; j_call: TRBJ1-1; cdr3_nt: TGTGCCAGCAGACGACAGGGGAACACTGAAGCTTTCTTT; cdr3_aa: CASRRQGNTEAFF
v_call: TRBV6-1; d_call: TRBD2; clone_size: .; j_call: TRBJ2-2; cdr3_nt: TGTGCCAGCACCGTTGGCGGGGGTTTAACCGGGGAGCTGTTTTTT; cdr3_aa: CASTVGGGLTGELFF
v_call: TRBV5-1; d_call: .; clone_size: .; j_call: TRBJ1-1; cdr3_nt: TGCGCCAGCAGCTTGATAGTGAACACTGAAGCTTTCTTT; cdr3_aa: CASSLIVNTEAFF
v_call: TRBV14; d_call: .; clone_size: .; j_call: TRBJ2-2; cdr3_nt: TGTGCCAGCGCCGGACAGCAATTGAACACCGGGGAGCTGTTTTTT; cdr3_aa: CASAGQQLNTGELFF
v_call: TRBV4-1; d_call: .; clone_size: .; j_call: TRBJ2-3; cdr3_nt: TGCGCCAGCAGCCAAGTCTCCAGGGGCCGTTGGACGCAGTATTTT; cdr3_aa: CASSQVSRGRWTQYF
v_call: TRBV19; d_call: TRBD1; clone_size: .; j_call: TRBJ2-7; cdr3_nt: TGTGCCAGTAGTACCTCCTGGACAGGGGACGAGCAGTACTTC; cdr3_aa: CASSTSWTGDEQYF
v_call: TRBV7-9; d_call: .; clone_size: .; j_call: TRBJ1-5; cdr3_nt: TGTGCCAGCAGCTTAGAGGGGCATCAGCCCCAGCATTTT; cdr3_aa: CASSLEGHQPQHF
v_call: TRBV7-3; d_call: TRBD1; clone_size: .; j_call: TRBJ1-5; cdr3_nt: TGTGCCAGCAGCCCACGACAGGGGCAGCCCCAGCATTTT; cdr3_aa: CASSPRQGQPQHF
v_call: TRBV28; d_call: TRBD2; clone_size: .; j_call: TRBJ2-4; cdr3_nt: TGTGCCAGCAGCCCGGGGGGGAGAAACATTCAGTACTTC; cdr3_aa: CASSPGGRNIQYF
v_call: TRBV18; d_call: .; clone_size: .; j_call: TRBJ2-1; cdr3_nt: TGTGCCAGCTCACTTACCGGGACTCGGAACAATGAGCAGTTCTTC; cdr3_aa: CASSLTGTRNNEQFF
v_call: TRBV19; d_call: TRBD1; clone_size: .; j_call: TRBJ1-2; cdr3_nt: TGTGCCAGTAGGGATCGGGACAGCCATAACTATGGCTACACCTTC; cdr3_aa: CASRDRDSHNYGYTF
v_call: TRBV27; d_call: .; clone_size: .; j_call: TRBJ1-1; cdr3_nt: TGTGCCAGCAAGGTAGGCAGGGTCACTGAAGCTTTCTTT; cdr3_aa: CASKVGRVTEAFF
v_call: TRBV19; d_call: TRBD2; clone_size: .; j_call: TRBJ2-7; cdr3_nt: TGTGCCAGTAGTGCGGGACTAGCGGGGAGGCCCCCCGAGCAGTACTTC; cdr3_aa: CASSAGLAGRPPEQYF
v_call: TRBV7-2; d_call: .; clone_size: .; j_call: TRBJ1-6; cdr3_nt: TGTGCCAGCAGTCCACAGGGCCCAACCGTTAATTCACCCCTCCACTTT; cdr3_aa: CASSPQGPTVNSPLHF
v_call: TRBV4-3; d_call: .; clone_size: .; j_call: TRBJ2-7; cdr3_nt: TGCGCCAGCAGCCAAGATGCCCGGGGGGCTCGCTACGAGCAGTACTTC; cdr3_aa: CASSQDARGARYEQYF
v_call: TRBV5-4; d_call: TRBD1; clone_size: .; j_call: TRBJ2-5; cdr3_nt: TGTGCCAGCAGCCCGATTGGGACAGTAAAGACCCAGTACTTC; cdr3_aa: CASSPIGTVKTQYF
v_call: TRBV5-5; d_call: TRBD1; clone_size: .; j_call: TRBJ1-6; cdr3_nt: TGTGCCAGCAGCTTCTCCAGGGGGCTGGGTAATTCACCCCTCCACTTT; cdr3_aa: CASSFSRGLGNSPLHF
v_call: TRBV7-9; d_call: TRBD1; clone_size: .; j_call: TRBJ2-1; cdr3_nt: TGTGCCAGCAGCCTCCCGGGACAGAGGGCTGAGCAGTTCTTC; cdr3_aa: CASSLPGQRAEQFF
v_call: TRBV19; d_call: .; clone_size: .; j_call: TRBJ1-2; cdr3_nt: TGTGCCAGTAGTATAGCCAGCGCCAACTATGGCTACACCTTC; cdr3_aa: CASSIASANYGYTF
v_call: TRBV30; d_call: .; clone_size: .; j_call: TRBJ1-2; cdr3_nt: TGTGCCTGGAGTCTCACAGGGCAGGGCGATGGCTACACCTTC; cdr3_aa: CAWSLTGQGDGYTF
v_call: TRBV4-2; d_call: .; clone_size: .; j_call: TRBJ2-6; cdr3_nt: TGTGCCAGCAGCCAAGAGATTCAACGGAGGAATCCCCATTCTGGGGCCAACGTCCTGACTTTC; cdr3_aa: CASSQEIQRRNPHSGANVLTF
v_call: TRBV28; d_call: .; clone_size: .; j_call: TRBJ1-2; cdr3_nt: TGTGCCAGCAGTTTAGGGGGCCCAAGAGGCTACACCTTC; cdr3_aa: CASSLGGPRGYTF
v_call: TRBV5-6; d_call: .; clone_size: .; j_call: TRBJ1-5; cdr3_nt: TGTGCCAGCAGCTTGAGTGGAGAGTTCGGGCAGCCCCAGCATTTT; cdr3_aa: CASSLSGEFGQPQHF
v_call: TRBV4-1; d_call: TRBD1; clone_size: .; j_call: TRBJ1-4; cdr3_nt: TGCGCCAGCAGCAACCTATTTCGGACAGGGGAGGAAAAACTGTTTTTT; cdr3_aa: CASSNLFRTGEEKLFF
v_call: TRBV4-2; d_call: .; clone_size: once; j_call: TRBJ2-2; cdr3_nt: TGTGCCAGCAGCCAACCCCGAGGGGGGGAGAAGGGCGGGGAGCTGTTTTTT; cdr3_aa: CASSQPRGGEKGGELFF
v_call: TRBV29-1; d_call: .; clone_size: .; j_call: TRBJ1-1; cdr3_nt: TGCAGCGTCAGAAAAACGACAGATTGGAACACTGAAGCTTTCTTT; cdr3_aa: CSVRKTTDWNTEAFF
v_call: TRBV7-9; d_call: TRBD1; clone_size: .; j_call: TRBJ1-5; cdr3_nt: TGTGCCAGCAGCTTAGCAGGACAGGGAAATCAGCCCCAGCATTTT; cdr3_aa: CASSLAGQGNQPQHF
v_call: TRBV30; d_call: .; clone_size: few; j_call: TRBJ1-1; cdr3_nt: TGTGCCTTTGGACAATCTGAAGCTTTCTTT; cdr3_aa: CAFGQSEAFF
v_call: TRBV5-4; d_call: .; clone_size: .; j_call: TRBJ2-7; cdr3_nt: TGTGCCAGCAGCCCGCGTCCTTCCGGCGAGCAGTACTTC; cdr3_aa: CASSPRPSGEQYF